This TCR beta chain comes out of a study of T cell repertoires in cytomegalovirus infection. Study as a whole: Indicated by public TCR beta signatures were CMV infection and matching HLA type. Findings and limits, study-wide: The study found HLA-C-restricted CMV-specific TCR beta clonotypes dominating the ex vivo response. Cumulative public TCR beta family frequency identified carriers of CMV plus the relevant HLA.

TCRdb re-called the reads through MiXCR, storing one row per CDR3 protein. The sample has approximately 550,000 distinct CDR3 sequences, 15% to 20% seen once. This clonotype appeared many times. Its antigen is currently unknown. The TCR sequence derives from a human donor in good health (CMV status not recorded). Some clones in this sample may be carry-over from other donors' samples. Input material: CD8+ T cells from PBMCs.

The CDR3 coding sequence is TGTGCCAGCAGTTTAGGGAACGGTCGGCTAGGAGAGACCCAGTACTTC. As protein: CASSLGNGRLGETQYF. The chain couples TRBV28 to TRBJ2-5; no clear D. The germline V and J ends were trimmed by 2 bases and 4 bases, with 17 bases remaining between them. This CDR3 is 16 amino acids long. The germline CDR1 and CDR2 sequences are MDHEN and SYDVKM.